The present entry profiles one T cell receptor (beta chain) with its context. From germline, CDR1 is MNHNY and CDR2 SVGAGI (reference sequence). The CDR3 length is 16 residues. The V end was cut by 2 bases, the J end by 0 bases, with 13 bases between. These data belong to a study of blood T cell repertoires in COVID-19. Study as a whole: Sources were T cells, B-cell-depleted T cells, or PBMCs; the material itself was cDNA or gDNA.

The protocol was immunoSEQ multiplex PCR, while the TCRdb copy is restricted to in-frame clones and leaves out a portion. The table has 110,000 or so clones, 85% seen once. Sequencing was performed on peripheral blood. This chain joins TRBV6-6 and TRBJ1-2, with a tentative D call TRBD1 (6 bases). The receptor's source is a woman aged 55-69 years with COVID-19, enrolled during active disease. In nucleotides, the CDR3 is TGTGCCAGCAGTTACACGCAGGGGAATTCTAACTATGGCTACACCTTC. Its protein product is CASSYTQGNSNYGYTF.